A single sample is the source of the 11 T cell receptor beta chains below, sequenced in a study of blood T cell repertoires in COVID-19 (dated by TCRdb to about 2020). The method was the immunoSEQ multiplex PCR assay. The table comes from immuneACCESS by way of TCRdb, which keeps in-frame sequences with V and J called. Part of the clones is missing from these tables; in studies checked, under half for an unresolved V gene and the rest for unknown reasons. The sample yields some 300,000 clones; approximately 86% were counted once. The biggest ten clones account for about 12% of the sample. Material for sequencing was peripheral blood. These receptors all come from a woman in her 70s with COVID-19, enrolled during active disease.

V and J are TRBV7-2 and TRBJ2-1; D is perhaps TRBD1 (6 bases). The germline V gene encodes CDR1 SGHTA and CDR2 FQGNSA. The CDR3 has 15 residues. V lost 0 bases and J 5 bases, leaving 11 bases between the germline ends. CDR3 sequence: CASSLAPRTDNEQFF. CDR3 nucleotide sequence: TGTGCCAGCAGCTTAGCGCCCAGGACAGACAATGAGCAGTTCTTC. The variable domain in full, completed from reference TRBV7-2 and TRBJ2-1, reads GAGVSQSPSNKVTEKGKDVELRCDPISGHTALYWYRQSLGQGLEFLIYFQGNSAPDKSGLPSDRFSAERTGGSVSTLTIQRTQQEDSAVYLCASSLAPRTDNEQFFGPGTRLTVL.

The V gene is TRBV19, the J gene TRBJ1-1; 7 bases are shared with TRBD1. The CDR3 loop spans 14 amino acids. The V gene's germline CDR1 is LNHDA and CDR2 SQIVND (reference sequence). The trim removed 11 bases at V and 1 base at J, leaving 10 bases unmatched. The CDR3 protein is CAATTGAGNTEAFF. The CDR3 DNA sequence: TGTGCCGCAACAACAGGGGCGGGGAACACTGAAGCTTTCTTT.

The chain employs TRBV5-6 and TRBJ1-5; D unclear. Germline assignment: CDR1 SGHDT and CDR2 YYEEEE. The CDR3 is made up of 14 amino acids. Trimming removed 1 base from V and 3 bases from J, with 8 bases in between. For the CDR3, the DNA is TGTGCCAGCAGCTTGAAGGAGCTCAATCAGCCCCAGCATTTT. This translates into CASSLKELNQPQHF.

The V and J genes are TRBV2 and TRBJ2-2, with a possible D match to TRBD1 (5 bases). The CDR3 loop spans 15 amino acids. Germline CDR1 is SNHLY and CDR2 is FYNNEI. Trimming removed 5 bases at V and 3 bases at J, with 13 bases between. CDR3 loop: CASSPPAGYTGELFF. The CDR3 coding sequence is TGTGCCAGCAGTCCCCCCGCAGGGTACACCGGGGAGCTGTTTTTT.

The chain has TRBV2 and TRBJ2-5; D may be TRBD2 (5 bases). Germline V gene sequence: CDR1 SNHLY, CDR2 FYNNEI. The CDR3 runs to 18 residues. V lost 4 bases to trimming and J lost 3 bases, with 24 bases between them. The CDR3 protein is CASSAPKLGPPGEETQYF. Written as DNA, the CDR3 is TGTGCCAGCAGTGCCCCCAAACTCGGACCCCCCGGGGAAGAGACCCAGTACTTC. The whole variable domain, remainder taken from reference TRBV2 and TRBJ2-5, is EPEVTQTPSHQVTQMGQEVILRCVPISNHLYFYWYRQILGQKVEFLVSFYNNEISEKSEIFDDQFSVERPDGSNFTLKIRSTKLEDSAMYFCASSAPKLGPPGEETQYFGPGTRLLVL.

The V call is TRBV11-3, the J call TRBJ2-3, with no clear D. V was trimmed by 5 bases and J by 1 base, leaving 7 bases between them. Germline assignment: CDR1 SGHNT and CDR2 YENEEA. The CDR3 consists of 13 residues. The CDR3 region is CASSVAGTDTQYF. CDR3 nucleotide sequence: TGTGCCAGCAGCGTAGCAGGCACAGATACGCAGTATTTT.

Regarding this clone: Additional DNA sequences in this sample encode the identical CDR3. The V and J genes are TRBV5-1 and TRBJ2-7; TRBD1 aligns across 8 bases. The V and J ends lost 3 bases and 0 bases, in that order; junction bases with no gene match: 2. CDR1 and CDR2 from the germline V gene are SGHRS and YFSETQ. The CDR3 runs to 14 residues. The chain's CDR3 is CASSSTGGSYEQYF. CDR3 coding DNA: TGCGCCAGCAGCTCCACAGGGGGCTCCTACGAGCAGTACTTC.

This chain joins TRBV27 and TRBJ1-6, with a possible D match to TRBD1 (5 bases). Trimming removed 6 bases at V and 9 bases at J, with 15 bases between. The CDR3 extends over 14 amino acids. Looked up from germline, CDR1 is MNHEY and CDR2 is SMNVEV (reference sequence). Here the CDR3 DNA reads TGTGCCAGCAGCGCAAGGAGGGACTTTTCACCCCTCCACTTT. It specifies CASSARRDFSPLHF.

The chain couples TRBV14 to TRBJ2-7; D uncertain. Germline values: CDR1 SGHDN, CDR2 FVKESK. The ends were cut back, 1 base at V and 0 bases at J, with 19 bases in the middle. The CDR3 has 18 residues. The CDR3: CASSQGPTLQASSYEQYF. The CDR3, as DNA: TGTGCCAGCAGCCAAGGACCCACCCTTCAAGCTAGCTCCTACGAGCAGTACTTC.

V usage is TRBV4-3 and J usage is TRBJ2-3; D unclear. The ends were cut back, 3 bases at V and 3 bases at J, with 10 bases in the middle. Looked up from germline, CDR1 is LGHNA and CDR2 is YSLEER. CDR3 length: 14 amino acids. CDR3 sequence reads: CASSQSARTDTQYF. The CDR3 nucleotides are TGCGCCAGCAGCCAGTCTGCTAGGACAGATACGCAGTATTTT.

This CDR3 is CASSFYQVGYGYTF. The CDR3 region has the DNA TGTGCCAGCAGTTTTTATCAGGTCGGCTATGGCTACACCTTC. V gene TRBV28 combines with J gene TRBJ1-2; no reliable D call. V lost 3 bases and J 4 bases, leaving 12 bases between the germline ends. This CDR3 is 14 amino acids long. Per the germline V gene, CDR1 is MDHEN and CDR2 is SYDVKM.